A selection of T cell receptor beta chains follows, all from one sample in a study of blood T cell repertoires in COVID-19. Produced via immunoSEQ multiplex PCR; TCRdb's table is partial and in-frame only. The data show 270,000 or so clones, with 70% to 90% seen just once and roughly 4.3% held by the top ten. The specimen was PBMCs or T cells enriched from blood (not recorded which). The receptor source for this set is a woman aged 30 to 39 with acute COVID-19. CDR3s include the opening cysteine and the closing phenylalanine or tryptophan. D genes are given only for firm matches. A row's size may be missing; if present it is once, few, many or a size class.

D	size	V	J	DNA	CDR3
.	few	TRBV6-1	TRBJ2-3	TGTGCCAGCAGTGAAGGGGCGGGAACCACAGATACGCAGTATTTT	CASSEGAGTTDTQYF
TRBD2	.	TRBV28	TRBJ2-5	TGTGCCAGCTCGTTAGTAGCGGGAGAAGAGACCCAGTACTTC	CASSLVAGEETQYF
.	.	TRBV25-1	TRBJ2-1	TGTGCCAGCAGTGTAGTCGCCGACAATGAGCAGTTCTTC	CASSVVADNEQFF
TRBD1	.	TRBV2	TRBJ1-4	TGTGCCAGCCACCAGGGACAGGGAGTAGAAAAACTGTTTTTT	CASHQGQGVEKLFF
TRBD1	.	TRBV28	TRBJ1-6	TGTGCCAGCAGTTTGGGACAGGGGGCAAATTCACCCCTCCACTTT	CASSLGQGANSPLHF
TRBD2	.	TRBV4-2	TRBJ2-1	TGTGCCAGCAGTCCGCCGACTAGCGGCAATGAGCAGTTCTTC	CASSPPTSGNEQFF
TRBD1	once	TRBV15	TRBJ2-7	TGTGCCACCAGCAGCCTCCGGGACAGCTACGAGCAGTACTTC	CATSSLRDSYEQYF
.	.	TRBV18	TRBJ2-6	TGTGCCAGCTCACACACAGCCTCTGGGGCCAACGTCCTGACTTTC	CASSHTASGANVLTF
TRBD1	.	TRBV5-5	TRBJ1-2	TGTGCCAGCAGCGGGACAGGGGGATACTCTGGCTACACCTTC	CASSGTGGYSGYTF
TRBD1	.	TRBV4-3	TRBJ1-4	TGCGCCAGCAGCCGAACGGGACAGGGAACTAATGAAAAACTGTTTTTT	CASSRTGQGTNEKLFF
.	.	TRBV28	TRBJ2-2	TGTGCCAGCAGTTTTATGTATGACAGTACCACCGGGGAGCTGTTTTTT	CASSFMYDSTTGELFF
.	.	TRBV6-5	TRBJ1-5	TGTGCCAGCAGTTACGGACAGATGGGCAATCAGCCCCAGCATTTT	CASSYGQMGNQPQHF
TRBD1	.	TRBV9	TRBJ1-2	TGTGCCAGCAGCCCACTGGACAGGGGCGCGGGGGGCTACACCTTC	CASSPLDRGAGGYTF
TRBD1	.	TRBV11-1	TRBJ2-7	TGTGCCAGCACCCTCGGACAGGGCAATTTCTACGAGCAGTACTTC	CASTLGQGNFYEQYF
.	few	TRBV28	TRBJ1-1	TGTGCCAGCAGCCGGCAGGGAACTGAAGCTTTCTTT	CASSRQGTEAFF
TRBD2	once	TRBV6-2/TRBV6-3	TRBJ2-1	TGTGCCAGCAGTTCACTAGCGGGGGGGAGCTCCTACAATGAGCAGTTCTTC	CASSSLAGGSSYNEQFF
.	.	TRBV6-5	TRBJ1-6	TGTGCCAGCAGGGGCTTACAGGGACCTAATTCACCCCTCCACTTT	CASRGLQGPNSPLHF
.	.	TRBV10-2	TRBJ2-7	TGCGCCAGCAGTGAGTCCCCCACACCCGCGGACGAGCAGTACTTC	CASSESPTPADEQYF
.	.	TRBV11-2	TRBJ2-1	TGTGCCAGCAGCTTGGGAGACCATCGAGGGGCGGGACGGTACAATGAGCAGTTCTTC	CASSLGDHRGAGRYNEQFF
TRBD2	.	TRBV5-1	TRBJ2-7	TGCGCCAGCAGCTTGGATGGGACTAGCGGCTACGAGCAGTACTTC	CASSLDGTSGYEQYF
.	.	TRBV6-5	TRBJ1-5	TGTGCCAGCAGTTACTCGGCTAGCAATCAGCCCCAGCATTTT	CASSYSASNQPQHF
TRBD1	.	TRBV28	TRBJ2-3	TGTGCCAGCAGTACAAGACAGGGGGCAGGGGATACGCAGTATTTT	CASSTRQGAGDTQYF
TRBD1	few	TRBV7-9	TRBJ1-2	TGTGCCAGCAGCTTAGGGCGACAGGGGGACTATGGCTACACCTTC	CASSLGRQGDYGYTF
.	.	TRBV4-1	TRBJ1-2	TGCGCCAGCAGCCAAGACGAGGGATTAGACTATGGCTACACCTTC	CASSQDEGLDYGYTF
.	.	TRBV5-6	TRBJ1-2	TGTGCCAGCAGCTTAGCAGGACAGATCTATGGCTACACCTTC	CASSLAGQIYGYTF
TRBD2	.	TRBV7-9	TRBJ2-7	TGTGCCAGCAGCTTCGATGGACTAGCGGAGGGGACCTCCTACGAGCAGTACTTC	CASSFDGLAEGTSYEQYF
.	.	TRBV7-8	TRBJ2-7	TGTGCCAGCAGCCCTAGGGGGGGCGGGAACAACGAGCAGTACTTC	CASSPRGGGNNEQYF
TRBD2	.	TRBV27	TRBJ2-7	TGTGCCAGCAGTTTGACTAGCGGAGGAGGGAACTACGAGCAGTACTTC	CASSLTSGGGNYEQYF